The clone carrying this T cell receptor (beta chain) was picked up one time. No antigen is known for it. The protocol was immunoSEQ multiplex PCR, while the TCRdb copy is restricted to in-frame clones and leaves out a portion. This sample carries some 66,000 clones, roughly nine tenths of them seen once, and the ten largest clones take roughly 31%. This entry belongs to a study of T cell responses to AZD1222 COVID-19 vaccine. Study-wide findings and caveats: Seropositive status at baseline applied to only a handful of AZD1222 recipients. At 160-218 and 743-854, vaccine-associated CD4 TCRs were dominant, and they spanned spike.

Germline V gene sequence: CDR1 SGHNT, CDR2 YYREEE (reference sequence). Trimming took off 0 bases at V and 1 base at J, with 13 bases between the two ends. This CDR3 has 16 residues. The sequencing used peripheral blood, collected 28 days after the second AZD1222 dose. The TCR was taken from an adult who received the AZD1222 COVID-19 vaccine. The J gene is TRBJ1-1, the V gene TRBV5-4; D not resolved. CDR3 nucleotides: TGTGCCAGCAGCTTGGCCGGGAGGGTGGGGAACACTGAAGCTTTCTTT. The encoded protein is CASSLAGRVGNTEAFF.